Detailed here is one T cell receptor beta chain. The data were taken from a study of identifying expanded T cells in peripheral blood. Germline V gives CDR1 SGHTA, CDR2 FQGTGA. With 2 bases removed from V and 2 bases from J, the gap between germline ends came to 10 bases. The CDR3 is made up of 14 amino acids. Only in-frame clones appear in the TCRdb table, and some are missing; sequencing was by immunoSEQ multiplex PCR. The sample contains about 110,000 clones, about 88% of which appear only once. This TCR came from a person between 18 and 75 years old in good health. The material sequenced was blood. This chain uses TRBV7-3 with TRBJ2-7; D gene unclear. This chain's CDR3 is CASSLGLGTYEQYF. The DNA of the CDR3 is TGTGCCAGCAGCTTAGGGCTGGGGACCTACGAGCAGTACTTC. Full variable domain (missing parts from reference TRBV7-3 and TRBJ2-7): GAGVSQTPSNKVTEKGKYVELRCDPISGHTALYWYRQSLGQGPEFLIYFQGTGAADDSGLPNDRFFAVRPEGSVSTLKIQRTERGDSAVYLCASSLGLGTYEQYFGPGTRLTVT.